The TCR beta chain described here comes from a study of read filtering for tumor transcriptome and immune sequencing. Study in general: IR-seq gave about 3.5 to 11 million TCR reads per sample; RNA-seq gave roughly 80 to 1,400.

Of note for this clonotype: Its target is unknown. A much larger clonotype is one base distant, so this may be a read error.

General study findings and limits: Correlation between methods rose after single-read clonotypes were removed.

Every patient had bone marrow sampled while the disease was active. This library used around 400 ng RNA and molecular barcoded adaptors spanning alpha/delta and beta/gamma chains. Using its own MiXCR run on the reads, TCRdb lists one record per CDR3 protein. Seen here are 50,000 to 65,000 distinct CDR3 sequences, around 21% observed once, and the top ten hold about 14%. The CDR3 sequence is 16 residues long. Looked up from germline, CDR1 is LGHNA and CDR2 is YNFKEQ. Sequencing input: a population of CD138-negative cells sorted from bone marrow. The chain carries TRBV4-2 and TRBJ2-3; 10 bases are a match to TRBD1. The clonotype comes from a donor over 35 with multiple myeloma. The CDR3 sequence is CASSQETTGGTDTQCF. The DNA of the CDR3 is TGTGCCAGCAGCCAAGAAACGACAGGGGGCACAGATACGCAGTGTTTT.